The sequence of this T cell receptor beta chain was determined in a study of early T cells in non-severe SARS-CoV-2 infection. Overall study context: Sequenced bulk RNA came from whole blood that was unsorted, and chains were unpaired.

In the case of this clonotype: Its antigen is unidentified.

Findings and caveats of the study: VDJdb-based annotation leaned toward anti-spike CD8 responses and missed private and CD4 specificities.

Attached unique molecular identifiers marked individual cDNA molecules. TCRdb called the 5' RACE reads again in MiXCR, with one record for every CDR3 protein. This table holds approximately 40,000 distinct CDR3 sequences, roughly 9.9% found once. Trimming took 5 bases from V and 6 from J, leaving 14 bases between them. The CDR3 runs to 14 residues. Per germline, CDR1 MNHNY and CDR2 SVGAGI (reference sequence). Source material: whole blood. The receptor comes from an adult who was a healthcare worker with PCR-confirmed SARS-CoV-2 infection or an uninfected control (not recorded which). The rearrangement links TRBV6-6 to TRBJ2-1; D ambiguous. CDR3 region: CASSTRWTGNEQFF. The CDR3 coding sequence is TGTGCCAGCAGTACCCGTTGGACGGGCAATGAGCAGTTCTTC.